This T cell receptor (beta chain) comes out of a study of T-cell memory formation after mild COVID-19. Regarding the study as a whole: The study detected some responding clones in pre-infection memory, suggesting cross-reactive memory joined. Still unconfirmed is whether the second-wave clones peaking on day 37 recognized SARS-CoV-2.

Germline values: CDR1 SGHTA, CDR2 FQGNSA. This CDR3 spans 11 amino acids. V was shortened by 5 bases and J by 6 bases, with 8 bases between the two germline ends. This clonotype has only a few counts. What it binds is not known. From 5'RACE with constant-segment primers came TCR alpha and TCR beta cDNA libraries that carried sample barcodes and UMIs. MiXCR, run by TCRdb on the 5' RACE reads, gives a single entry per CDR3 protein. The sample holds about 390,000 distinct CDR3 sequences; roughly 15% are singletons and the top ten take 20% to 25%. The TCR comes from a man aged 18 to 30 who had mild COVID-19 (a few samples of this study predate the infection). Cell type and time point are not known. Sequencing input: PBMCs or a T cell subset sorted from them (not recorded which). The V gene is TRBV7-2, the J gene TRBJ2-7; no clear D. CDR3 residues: CASSQKVEQYF. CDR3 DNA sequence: TGTGCCAGCAGCCAGAAGGTCGAGCAGTACTTC.